This T cell receptor (beta chain) was profiled in a study of T cells in localized non-small cell lung cancer (dated by TCRdb to 2020 to 2022). About the full investigation: The study analyzed T cell repertoires of hundreds of early-stage NSCLC patients, comparing tumors and uninvolved tumor-adjacent lungs. The cohort comprised around 250 treatment-naïve NSCLC patients with resected, localized lung tumors. Of the NSCLC patients, around 130 were male and around 99 were female, and the mean age was around 66 years. Results the study describes overall, beyond this receptor: Because multi-region sequencing of the tumors was not done, intratumor heterogeneity could not be ruled out. Uninvolved tumor-adjacent lung showed the highest T cell clonality, higher than tumor, which suggests more focused antigenic responses in the adjacent lung. Because the study design was exploratory, TCR variables were selected using unadjusted p-values without false-discovery rate correction. Longer overall survival was associated with higher blood T cell density, whereas shorter survival was associated with higher adjacent-lung clonality. A median of about 55 of the top 100 tumor clones were detected in paired uninvolved adjacent lung, and around 27 of these tumor clones were also found among the top 100 clones of the paired uninvolved adjacent lung.

The CDR3 contains 14 residues, cysteine and phenylalanine counted. Just the 42-base CDR3 DNA is kept, in frame starting at base 1. V is shortened by 0 bases, J by 5 bases, and the region joining them spans 10 bases. The CDR1 and CDR2 encoded by the germline V gene are SGHDN and FVKESK. At diagnosis, tumor, uninvolved tumor-adjacent lung and peripheral blood were collected and then preserved as a mix of FFPE and fresh-frozen material. The immunoSEQ Assay was used to sequence TCR beta CDR3 regions from DNA. In the source study's methods: T cell density was computed as TCR beta template counts normalized to usable DNA estimated by amplifying housekeeping genes. Using the preseqR package, richness was estimated by extrapolating to 120,000 templates for tissue samples and 400,000 templates for PBMC samples. Clonality was calculated as one minus Pielou's evenness. Differential abundance testing on productive amino-acid clonotypes, with a minimum total count of 5 and an alpha of 0.1, was used to identify tissue-enriched TCRs. The Jaccard Index and the Morisita Overlap Index were used to quantify repertoire overlap between compartments. GLIPH grouped TCR beta CDR3s together with public tetramer-defined viral CDR3s, and a viral motif had to include at least three viral sequences and also show V-gene enrichment. TCRdb obtained this table from immuneACCESS and retained in-frame rearrangements with V and J assigned. These tables miss some clones; where compared with another copy, unresolved V genes account for less than half of the shortfall, and the remainder is unexplained. The D gene and trimming were derived from the DNA, and the V and J assignments and clone size from that table. The sample yields around 1,200 clones; 30% to 40% were counted once. The leading ten clones occupy roughly 8.1% of the sample.

Notes on this clone: Its antigen is not yet known. One base away there is no much larger clone; base qualities are not given.

This receptor was taken from a woman aged 35-70 years with stage I lung adenocarcinoma. Rearrangement joined TRBV14 to TRBJ2-5, with no reliable assignment of the D segment. The starting material was lung tumor tissue, obtained before any cancer treatment. The DNA is TGTGCCAGCAGCCAAGATGTCAGCCGGGAGACCCAGTACTTC. Translated, it gives CASSQDVSRETQYF.